The T cell receptor beta chain described here comes from a study of control samples from healthy donors and cancer patients. Libraries were prepared by immunoSEQ multiplex PCR; TCRdb keeps only in-frame clonotypes and omits some of them. Here the sample spans approximately 120,000 clones, 90% being singletons. The CDR3 has 16 residues. CDR1 is SGDLS and CDR2 is YYNGEE in the germline V gene. V shed 3 bases, J shed 6 bases, and the junction held 13 bases outside the gene matches. This clonotype was sampled from a human donor in good health. The donor label of this sample is uncertain. The sample was blood. The chain couples TRBV9 to TRBJ1-1; 8 bases map to TRBD1. The CDR3 DNA follows: TGTGCCAGCAGCGAACCCCTTTACAGGGGGGAGTCTGAAGCTTTCTTT. It codes for CASSEPLYRGESEAFF.